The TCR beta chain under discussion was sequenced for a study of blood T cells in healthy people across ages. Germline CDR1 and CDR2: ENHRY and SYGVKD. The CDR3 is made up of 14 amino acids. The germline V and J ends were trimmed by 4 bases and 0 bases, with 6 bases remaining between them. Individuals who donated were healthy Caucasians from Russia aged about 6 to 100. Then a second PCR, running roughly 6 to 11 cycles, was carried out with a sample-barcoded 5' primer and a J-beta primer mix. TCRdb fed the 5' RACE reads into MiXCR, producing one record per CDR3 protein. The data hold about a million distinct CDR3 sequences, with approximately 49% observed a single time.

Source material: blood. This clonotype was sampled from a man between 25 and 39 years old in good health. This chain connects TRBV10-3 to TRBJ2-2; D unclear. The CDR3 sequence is CAISGGSNTGELFF. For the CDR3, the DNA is TGTGCCATCAGTGGAGGATCGAACACCGGGGAGCTGTTTTTT.